This T cell receptor (beta chain) was observed in a study of beta chain features in type 1 diabetes. About the research overall: There was similarity between patients and healthy donors in age, gender and cell yields.

This clone was counted only a few times. CDR3 length: 16 amino acids. Trimming left V 2 bases short and J 6 bases short, with 18 bases between. Germline lookup yields CDR1 SGHDT and CDR2 YYEEEE. Each of the CD4+ naive, central memory, regulatory and stem cell-like memory populations was sorted via CD45RO/CCR7/CD25/CD127/CD95/CD27. Of the isolated RNA, all was reverse transcribed, and so the sequenced material was expressed TCRB transcripts. Clones were sequenced by immunoSEQ multiplex PCR, and TCRdb holds only the in-frame ones, with some missing. The sample holds 350,000 to 450,000 clones, about 14% seen once.

Sequencing was done on a sample of naive CD4+ T cells from blood. The TCR sequence derives from a woman between 18 and 29 years old in good health. This chain uses TRBV5-6 with TRBJ2-1, with D perhaps TRBD1 (6 bases). CDR3 DNA: TGTGCCAGCAGCTTTAGGGCAGGGGCCCGTTTCAATGAGCAGTTCTTC. Encoded protein: CASSFRAGARFNEQFF.